This T cell receptor beta chain was observed in a study of CD8 T cells in ankylosing spondylitis (dated by TCRdb to between 2016 and 2019). In terms of the full investigation: T cell receptor beta repertoires were profiled in healthy donors and ankylosing spondylitis patients so that disease-linked TCR variants could be found. The whole study cohort included 85 to 120 healthy donors and 25 or so ankylosing spondylitis patients. Peripheral blood was sampled, and synovial fluid was additionally collected from ankylosing spondylitis patients. Study-level results and caveats: Some of the motif variants had been reported before in the synovial fluid and blood of reactive arthritis patients, a finding that suggests common disease-initiation mechanisms. A TCR beta motif made up of several highly homologous amino acid variants appeared to be characteristic of blood from ankylosing spondylitis patients. The disease-linked clones were reported to be significantly enriched in matched synovial fluid samples from ankylosing spondylitis patients. In peripheral blood, the disease-linked clones were found at relatively low frequencies and had a CD8+ phenotype.

Sequenced using an Illumina HiSeq 2500. Quantitative 5'-RACE with molecular barcodes was the method used to prepare the TCR beta libraries. From the authors' description of their analysis: To identify disease-linked TCR variants, a new computational method was used, one built on a probabilistic model of VDJ rearrangement. TCRdb took the public reads, trimmed them with fastp at Q25, ran MiXCR for clone calling and kept in-frame beta chains. Each CDR3 protein gets just one entry, which takes the most common genes and DNA from the rows behind it. The V and J calls and clone size come from TCRdb's table, not from the authors' own analysis. The sample yields roughly 470,000 distinct CDR3 sequences; 25% to 30% were counted once. The top ten hold 0.75% to 0.9% of the sample. This clonotype was recorded a few times. It has no known antigen specificity. No much larger clone exists at a distance of one base, and base qualities are not known.

The germline V gene (reference sequence) sets CDR1 to DFQATT and CDR2 to SNEGSKA. Trimming accounts for 1 base at V and 6 bases at J, while the number of junction bases matched to no gene is 8. The CDR3 contains 15 residues, cysteine and phenylalanine counted. The only DNA kept is the CDR3, 45 bases in frame from the first base. The TCR comes from a male donor with ankylosing spondylitis. The chain joins TRBV20-1 to TRBJ2-5, and 10 junctional nucleotides match TRBD1. Sequenced sample: blood, either unsorted or a sorted T cell fraction (not recorded which). The CDR3 has the sequence CSARAQTGGMQTQYF. The base sequence is TGCAGTGCTAGAGCCCAGACAGGGGGCATGCAGACCCAGTACTTC.